This T cell receptor (beta chain) was captured by sequencing in a study of blood T cell repertoires in COVID-19. Background on the study: Both acute and convalescent COVID-19 samples were obtained from the United States, Italy and Spain. The cDNA or gDNA used as material had been derived from T cells, B-cell-depleted T cells, or PBMCs.

Germline CDR1 is SGHRS and CDR2 is YFSETQ. The germline V and J ends were trimmed by 2 bases and 5 bases, with 13 bases remaining between them. CDR3 length: 14 amino acids. In the authors' workflow: Estimates of nucleated cell counts were drawn from the amplification of reference gene primers. Clones were sequenced by immunoSEQ multiplex PCR, and TCRdb holds only the in-frame ones, with some missing. V and J calls and clone size are as listed in that table; D and trimming were resolved from the DNA. This sample carries approximately 500,000 clones, 85% to 90% of them seen once, and the ten largest clones take 7.5% to 9.5%.

This chain uses TRBV5-1 with TRBJ1-1; possible D gene TRBD1, 5 bases. This sequence was found in a woman aged 45-60 years with COVID-19, enrolled during active disease. Sequencing was done on a sample of peripheral blood. CDR3 amino acids: CASSLSQGMTEAFF. The CDR3 DNA sequence: TGCGCCAGCAGCTTAAGTCAGGGTATGACTGAAGCTTTCTTT.